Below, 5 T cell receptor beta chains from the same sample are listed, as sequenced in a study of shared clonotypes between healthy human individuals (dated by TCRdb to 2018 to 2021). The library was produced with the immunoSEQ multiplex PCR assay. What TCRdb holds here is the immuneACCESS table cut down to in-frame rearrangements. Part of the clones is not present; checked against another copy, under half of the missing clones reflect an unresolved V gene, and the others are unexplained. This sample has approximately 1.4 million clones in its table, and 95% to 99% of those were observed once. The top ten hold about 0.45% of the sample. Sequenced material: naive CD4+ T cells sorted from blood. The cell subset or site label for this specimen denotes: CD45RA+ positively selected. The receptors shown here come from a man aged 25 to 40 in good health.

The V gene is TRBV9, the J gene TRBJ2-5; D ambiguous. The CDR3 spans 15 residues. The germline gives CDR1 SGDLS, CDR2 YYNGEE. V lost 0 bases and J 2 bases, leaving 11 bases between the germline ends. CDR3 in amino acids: CASSVGQRTQETQYF. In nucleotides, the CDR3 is TGTGCCAGCAGCGTAGGGCAGAGGACGCAAGAGACCCAGTACTTC.

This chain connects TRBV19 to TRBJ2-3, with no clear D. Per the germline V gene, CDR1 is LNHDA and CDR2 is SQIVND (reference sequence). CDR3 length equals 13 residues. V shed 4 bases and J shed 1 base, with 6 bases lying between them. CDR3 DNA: TGTGCCAGTAGTAGAGGACGCACAGATACGCAGTATTTT. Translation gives CASSRGRTDTQYF.

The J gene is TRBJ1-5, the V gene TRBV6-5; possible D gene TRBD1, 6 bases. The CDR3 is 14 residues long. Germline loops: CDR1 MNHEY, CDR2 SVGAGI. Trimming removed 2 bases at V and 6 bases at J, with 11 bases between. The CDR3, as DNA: TGTGCCAGCAGTTACGGGGGGGCAAGTCAGCCCCAGCATTTT. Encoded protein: CASSYGGASQPQHF.

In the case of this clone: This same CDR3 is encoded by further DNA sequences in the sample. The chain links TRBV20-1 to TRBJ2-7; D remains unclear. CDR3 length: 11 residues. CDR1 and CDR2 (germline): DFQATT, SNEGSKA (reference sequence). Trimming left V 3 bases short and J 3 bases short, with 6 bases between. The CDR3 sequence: CSASPVYEQYF. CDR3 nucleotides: TGCAGTGCTAGCCCCGTCTACGAGCAGTACTTC.

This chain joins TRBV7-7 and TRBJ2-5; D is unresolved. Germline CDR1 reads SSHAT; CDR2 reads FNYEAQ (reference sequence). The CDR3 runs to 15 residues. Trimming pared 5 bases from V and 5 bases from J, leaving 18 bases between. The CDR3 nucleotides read TGTGCCAGCAGCCTACTGGCTGGGGTCCAGGAGACCCAGTACTTC. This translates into CASSLLAGVQETQYF.